This is a list of T cell receptor beta chains from one sample in a study of shared clonotypes between healthy human individuals. Some clones are missing from TCRdb's copy, which holds only in-frame ones; the method was immunoSEQ multiplex PCR. The sample includes 2 million to 3 million clones, approximately 92% seen only once; the top ten take around 0.15%. The sample comprised naive CD4+ T cells sorted from blood. The receptors stem from a man between 18 and 29 years old in good health. Both conserved end residues are part of each CDR3. D genes are given only for firm matches. The size of a clone is reported for some rows only, either as once, few or many, or as a class for expanded clones.

j_call d_call clone_size v_call cdr3_aa cdr3_nt
TRBJ2-2 TRBD2 . TRBV10-1 CASRDTSGGATGELFF TGCGCCAGCAGGGATACTAGCGGGGGGGCTACCGGGGAGCTGTTTTTT
TRBJ2-7 TRBD2 . TRBV6-1 CASSGLAGVAEQYF TGTGCCAGCAGCGGGCTAGCGGGAGTCGCCGAGCAGTACTTC
TRBJ2-2 . . TRBV9 CASSPQNTGELFF TGTGCCAGCAGCCCCCAGAACACCGGGGAGCTGTTTTTT
TRBJ2-7 . . TRBV27 CASSVLRGGSYEQYF TGTGCCAGCAGTGTCCTCAGGGGGGGATCCTACGAGCAGTACTTC
TRBJ2-4 . once TRBV11-2 CASSLGTALAKNIQYF TGTGCCAGCAGCTTAGGTACAGCTCTAGCCAAAAACATTCAGTACTTC
TRBJ1-2 . . TRBV29-1 CSVELPPWRGLNYGYTF TGCAGCGTTGAGCTCCCTCCCTGGCGAGGGCTTAACTATGGCTACACCTTC
TRBJ2-7 . . TRBV11-2 CASSFSGVYEQYF TGTGCCAGCAGCTTTTCCGGGGTTTACGAGCAGTACTTC
TRBJ1-2 . . TRBV27 CASSLFPGSADYGYTF TGTGCCAGCAGTTTATTCCCCGGGTCTGCGGACTATGGCTACACCTTC
TRBJ1-5 . . TRBV19 CASSIGLGHTGINLHF TGTGCCAGTAGTATAGGCCTTGGGCACACCGGAATTAATTTGCATTTT
TRBJ1-2 . . TRBV4-3 CASSPTKSAYGYTF TGCGCCAGCAGCCCGACTAAATCGGCCTATGGCTACACCTTC
TRBJ1-2 TRBD1 . TRBV7-2 CASSSGGGNYGYTF TGTGCCAGCAGCTCAGGGGGCGGGAACTATGGCTACACCTTC
TRBJ1-5 . . TRBV6-1 CASRDKRGIPKPQHF TGTGCCAGCAGGGATAAAAGGGGGATCCCAAAGCCCCAGCATTTT
TRBJ2-5 . . TRBV28 CASTPEGETQYF TGTGCCAGCACTCCCGAGGGGGAGACCCAGTACTTC
TRBJ1-1 TRBD1 once TRBV5-6 CASSLAQGGTEAFF TGTGCCAGCAGCTTGGCACAGGGGGGGACTGAAGCTTTCTTT
TRBJ2-1 . . TRBV5-4 CASSLAGRGDGEQFF TGTGCCAGCAGCCTGGCGGGCAGGGGAGATGGTGAGCAGTTCTTC
TRBJ1-6 . once TRBV9 CASSVGRANSPLHF TGTGCCAGCAGCGTGGGGAGGGCGAATTCACCCCTCCACTTT
TRBJ2-6 . . TRBV2 CASSEALGGRGANVLTF TGTGCCAGCAGTGAAGCGCTGGGGGGGCGAGGGGCCAACGTCCTGACTTTC
TRBJ2-3 . . TRBV5-4 CASSFPTFTDTQYF TGTGCCAGCAGCTTCCCCACTTTCACAGATACGCAGTATTTT
TRBJ1-1 TRBD1 . TRBV5-1 CASSLGDRISTEAFF TGCGCCAGCAGCTTGGGGGACAGAATTAGCACTGAAGCTTTCTTT
TRBJ2-7 . . TRBV7-8 CASSLGRAYEQYF TGTGCCAGCAGCTTAGGCAGGGCCTACGAGCAGTACTTC
TRBJ2-3 . . TRBV7-2 CASSFQGRTDTQYF TGTGCCAGCAGCTTCCAAGGTCGAACAGATACGCAGTATTTT
TRBJ2-7 TRBD1 once TRBV28 CASSSGQGLGQYF TGTGCCAGCAGTTCCGGACAGGGCTTGGGGCAGTACTTC
TRBJ1-1 TRBD1 . TRBV19 CASSITRGPTNTEAFF TGTGCCAGTAGTATAACCAGGGGGCCTACGAACACTGAAGCTTTCTTT
TRBJ2-5 . . TRBV5-6 CASSLVLGAQETQYF TGTGCCAGCAGCTTGGTTCTAGGAGCCCAAGAGACCCAGTACTTC
TRBJ2-7 . . TRBV6-1 CASSVLRDWFYEQYF TGTGCCAGCAGTGTACTCCGGGACTGGTTCTACGAGCAGTACTTC
TRBJ2-2 TRBD1 . TRBV27 CASSLLYIGQGLVELFF TGTGCCAGCAGTCTCCTGTATATCGGACAGGGCCTTGTGGAGCTGTTTTTT
TRBJ2-7 TRBD1 . TRBV7-3 CASSQAGGLSEQYF TGTGCCAGCAGCCAGGCAGGGGGCTTGAGCGAGCAGTACTTC
TRBJ2-2 . . TRBV18 CASSPGVGSSSTGELFF TGTGCCAGCTCACCGGGGGTCGGTTCATCTTCCACCGGGGAGCTGTTTTTT
TRBJ2-3 TRBD2 . TRBV7-9 CASSLPSGRLSTDTQYF TGTGCCAGCAGCTTACCTAGCGGGAGGCTAAGCACAGATACGCAGTATTTT
TRBJ2-5 TRBD1 . TRBV5-1 CASSLGGQAETQYF TGCGCCAGCAGCTTGGGGGGACAGGCAGAGACCCAGTACTTC
TRBJ2-1 . . TRBV29-1 CSVEDWASDGDNEQFF TGCAGCGTTGAAGATTGGGCTAGCGACGGCGACAATGAGCAGTTCTTC
TRBJ2-7 TRBD1 . TRBV9 CASSVGTALAYEQYF TGTGCCAGCAGCGTGGGGACAGCCCTCGCCTACGAGCAGTACTTC
TRBJ1-1 . . TRBV4-1 CASSQGSLEGNTEAFF TGCGCCAGCAGCCAAGGCTCCCTCGAGGGTAACACTGAAGCTTTCTTT
TRBJ1-1 TRBD1 . TRBV5-1 CASSPLSRGGEAFF TGCGCCAGCAGCCCCTTATCGAGAGGGGGCGAAGCTTTCTTT
TRBJ2-5 . once TRBV18 CASSETGTAQETQYF TGTGCCAGCTCAGAAACCGGGACGGCGCAAGAGACCCAGTACTTC
TRBJ1-1 . . TRBV19 CASNRGNHYMNTEAFF TGTGCCAGTAACCGGGGGAATCACTACATGAACACTGAAGCTTTCTTT